This is a list of T cell receptor beta chains from one sample in a study of blood T cell repertoires in COVID-19. Assay: immunoSEQ multiplex PCR; the TCRdb copy retains only in-frame clones and omits some. The table lists about 120,000 clones, about two thirds of them singletons. The sequencing input was peripheral blood. These receptors were collected from a human donor with acute or convalescent COVID-19. The donor label of this sample is uncertain. CDR3s include the opening cysteine and the closing phenylalanine or tryptophan. D genes are given only for firm matches. Clone size appears in some rows only: once, few, many, or a class for an expanded clone.

TRBD1,-,TRBV7-2,TRBJ2-2,CASSYRQGAGELFF,TGTGCCAGCAGTTACAGACAGGGGGCCGGGGAGCTGTTTTTT
-,-,TRBV9,TRBJ1-1,CASSVVEGTDTEAFF,TGTGCCAGCAGCGTAGTTGAGGGTACGGACACTGAAGCTTTCTTT
-,-,TRBV2,TRBJ1-5,CASNGQHNQPQHF,TGTGCCAGCAACGGACAACACAATCAGCCCCAGCATTTT
-,-,TRBV11-2,TRBJ2-7,CASSQSTGTILHYEQYF,TGTGCCAGCAGCCAAAGTACCGGGACAATCTTACACTACGAGCAGTACTTC
TRBD1,-,TRBV7-9,TRBJ1-5,CASSLGQQPQHF,TGTGCCAGCAGCTTGGGACAGCAGCCCCAGCATTTT
-,-,TRBV27,TRBJ1-2,CASSLQGFSYGYTF,TGTGCCAGCAGTCTGCAGGGGTTCAGCTATGGCTACACCTTC
-,-,TRBV7-8,TRBJ1-2,CASSLGGGLYYGYTF,TGTGCCAGCAGCTTAGGCGGGGGGCTCTACTATGGCTACACCTTC
TRBD2,-,TRBV5-1,TRBJ2-7,CASSFRTSGGDSYEQYF,TGCGCCAGCAGCTTTAGGACTAGCGGGGGGGACTCCTACGAGCAGTACTTC
TRBD1,-,TRBV24-1,TRBJ1-2,CATSDSWQGDGYGYTF,TGTGCCACCAGTGACTCGTGGCAGGGGGATGGATATGGCTACACCTTC
-,-,TRBV30,TRBJ1-2,CAWSLVANYGYTF,TGTGCCTGGAGTCTTGTGGCAAACTATGGCTACACCTTC
-,once,TRBV6-1,TRBJ2-2,CASSDNREGRGAVF,TGTGCCAGCAGTGATAACAGGGAAGGCCGGGGAGCTGTTTTT
-,-,TRBV19,TRBJ1-5,CASGQNSNQPQHF,TGTGCCAGTGGACAGAATAGCAATCAGCCCCAGCATTTT
TRBD2,-,TRBV19,TRBJ2-3,CASNPSGGPRDTQYF,TGTGCCAGTAACCCCAGCGGGGGCCCCCGGGATACGCAGTATTTT
TRBD1,few,TRBV7-9,TRBJ1-2,CASSLNRGDYGYTF,TGTGCCAGCAGCTTGAACAGGGGGGACTATGGCTACACCTTC
TRBD1,-,TRBV5-6,TRBJ1-1,CASSRGQGYTEAFF,TGTGCCAGCAGCCGAGGACAGGGGTACACTGAAGCTTTCTTT
TRBD1,few,TRBV10-1,TRBJ2-5,CASSSRDRAQETQYF,TGCGCCAGCAGCTCGAGGGACAGGGCACAAGAGACCCAGTACTTC
-,-,TRBV24-1,TRBJ1-2,CATSDFTAKKEDYTF,TGTGCCACCAGTGATTTCACGGCTAAAAAAGAGGACTACACCTTC